Detailed here is one T cell receptor beta chain. This specimen comes from a study of cytomegalovirus exposure and HLA in healthy donors. Study summary: A subsequent analysis stated that the 120 or so validation repertoires were run on the same platform as the roughly 620 first-cohort repertoires.

The assay was immunoSEQ multiplex PCR, and TCRdb's table has in-frame clones only and misses some. The table has 150,000 to 200,000 clones, around 88% seen once. V was shortened by 5 bases and J by 6 bases, with 15 bases between the two germline ends. The CDR3 is 14 amino acids. From germline, CDR1 is SGHRS and CDR2 YFSETQ. The sequence was collected from a woman younger than 35 in good health and CMV-seronegative. The chain employs TRBV5-1 and TRBJ2-1; D ambiguous. Sequenced: PBMCs. CDR3 residues: CASRSQVASNEQFF. The CDR3 DNA follows: TGCGCCAGCAGGTCCCAAGTGGCATCCAATGAGCAGTTCTTC.